This T cell receptor (beta chain) was recovered during a study of T cell repertoires in cytomegalovirus infection. Study in general: Public TCR beta signature analysis indicated the presence of both CMV infection and matching HLA type.

Overall study results and limits: Identification of carriers of CMV plus the relevant HLA was performed using cumulative public TCR beta family frequency. CMV-specific TCR beta clonotypes restricted by HLA-C dominated the ex vivo response.

MiXCR, applied by TCRdb to the reads, yields one record per CDR3 protein. This sample carries approximately 500,000 distinct CDR3 sequences, around 27% of them seen once, and the ten largest clones take around 13%. In regard to this clonotype: The antigen is unknown.

The sample taken for sequencing was PBMCs. This clonotype was obtained from a human donor in good health (CMV status not recorded). Some clones in this sample may be carry-over from other donors' samples.

The CDR3 spells CASSLLVGQAGTSGGEQFF. The CDR3 DNA sequence: TGTGCCAGCAGCTTATTGGTTGGGCAGGCCGGGACTAGCGGGGGGGAGCAGTTCTTC. The chain employs TRBV7-4 and TRBJ2-1; 15 nucleotides match TRBD2. This CDR3 has 19 residues. Trimming cost V 2 bases and J 10 bases; bases outside gene matches: 15. The germline V gene encodes CDR1 SGHVT and CDR2 SQSDAQ.